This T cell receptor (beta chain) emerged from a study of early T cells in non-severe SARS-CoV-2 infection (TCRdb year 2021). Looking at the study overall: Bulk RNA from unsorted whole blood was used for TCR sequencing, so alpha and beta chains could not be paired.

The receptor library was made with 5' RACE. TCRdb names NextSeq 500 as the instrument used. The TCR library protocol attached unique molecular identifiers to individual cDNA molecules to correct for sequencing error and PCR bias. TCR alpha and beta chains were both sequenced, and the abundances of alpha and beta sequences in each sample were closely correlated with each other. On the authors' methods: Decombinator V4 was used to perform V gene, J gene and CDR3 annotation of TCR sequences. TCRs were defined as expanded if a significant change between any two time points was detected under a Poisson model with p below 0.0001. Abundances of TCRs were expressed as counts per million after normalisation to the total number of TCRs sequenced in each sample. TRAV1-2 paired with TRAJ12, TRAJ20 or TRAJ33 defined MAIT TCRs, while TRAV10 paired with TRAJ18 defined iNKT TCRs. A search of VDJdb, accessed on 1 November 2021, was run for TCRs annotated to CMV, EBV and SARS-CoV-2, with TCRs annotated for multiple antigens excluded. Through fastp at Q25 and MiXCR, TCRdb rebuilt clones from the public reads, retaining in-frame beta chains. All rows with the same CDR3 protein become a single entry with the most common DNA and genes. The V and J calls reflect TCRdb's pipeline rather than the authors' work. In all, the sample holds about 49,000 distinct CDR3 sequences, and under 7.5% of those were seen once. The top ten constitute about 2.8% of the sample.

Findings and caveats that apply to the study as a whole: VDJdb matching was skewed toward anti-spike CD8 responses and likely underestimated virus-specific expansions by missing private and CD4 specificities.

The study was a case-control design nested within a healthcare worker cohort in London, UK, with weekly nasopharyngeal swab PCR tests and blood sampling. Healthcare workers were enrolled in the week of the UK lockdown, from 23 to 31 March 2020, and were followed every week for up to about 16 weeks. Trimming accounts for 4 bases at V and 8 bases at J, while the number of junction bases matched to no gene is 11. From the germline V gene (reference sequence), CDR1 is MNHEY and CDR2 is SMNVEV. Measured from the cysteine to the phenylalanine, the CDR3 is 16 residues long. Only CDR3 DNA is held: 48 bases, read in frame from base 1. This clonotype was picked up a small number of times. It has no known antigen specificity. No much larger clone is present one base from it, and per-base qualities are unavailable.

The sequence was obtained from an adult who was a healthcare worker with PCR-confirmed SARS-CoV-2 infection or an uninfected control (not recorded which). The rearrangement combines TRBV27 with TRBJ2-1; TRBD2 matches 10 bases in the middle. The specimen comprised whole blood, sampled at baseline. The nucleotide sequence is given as TGTGCCAGCAGTTGGCGTTGGACTAGCGGTCGTGATGAGCAGTTCTTC. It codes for CASSWRWTSGRDEQFF.